A selection of T cell receptor beta chains follows, all from one sample in a study of CD8 T cells in Susac syndrome. Via MiXCR, TCRdb re-called the immunoSEQ multiplex PCR reads, giving one row per CDR3 protein. The sample yields 100,000 or so distinct CDR3 sequences, 95% seen once. The sequenced sample was CD8+ T cells from PBMCs. These receptors were collected from a human donor with Susac syndrome. CDR3s include the opening cysteine and the closing phenylalanine or tryptophan. A D gene is named only where the DNA matches it firmly. Clone size is not always given. Where it is, it says once, few, many or a class for expanded clones.

TRBV2	TRBJ2-3	-	-	TGTGCCAGCAGTGTGGCTGGGATCAACACAGATACGCAGTATTTT	CASSVAGINTDTQYF
TRBV7-9	TRBJ1-1	-	TRBD1	TGTGCCAGCAGCCCAGGGGGACAGGGGGCTCGGGGAGCTTACGCTTTCTTT	CASSPGGQGARGAYAFF
TRBV20-1	TRBJ1-5	-	TRBD1	TGCAGTGCAGAAGGTCGGGACAGGGGGAAAGGGCAGCCCCAGCATTTT	CSAEGRDRGKGQPQHF
TRBV25-1	TRBJ2-1	once	-	TGTGCCAGCAGTAGGACCTATGACAGACTCAATGAGCAGTTCTTC	CASSRTYDRLNEQFF
TRBV6-2/TRBV6-3	TRBJ2-7	-	-	TGTGCCAGCGGCCATAGTGCCTACGAGCAGTACTTC	CASGHSAYEQYF
TRBV6-5	TRBJ1-5	-	-	TGTGCCAGCAGTTATGGAGATGGGCCCCAGCATTTT	CASSYGDGPQHF
TRBV2	TRBJ1-1	-	TRBD1	TGTGCCAGCAGTCGACAGGGTTCGAACACTGAAGCTTTCTTT	CASSRQGSNTEAFF
TRBV23-1	TRBJ2-7	-	-	TGCGCCAGCAGTCAATCGTGGGACGGATACGAGCAGTACTTC	CASSQSWDGYEQYF
TRBV29-1	TRBJ2-1	-	-	TGCAGCGTTGTTGGGCAGGGAGTCAATGAGCAGTTCTTC	CSVVGQGVNEQFF
TRBV5-1	TRBJ2-1	-	-	TGCGCCAGCAGCTTAAGCGGAAGGGAGGATGAGCAGTTCTTC	CASSLSGREDEQFF
TRBV7-9	TRBJ2-3	-	-	TGTGCCAGCAGCATCAGGGAGGACGGCACAGATACGCAGTATTTT	CASSIREDGTDTQYF
TRBV28	TRBJ2-2	-	-	TGTGCCAGCAGTTTGGGGGGCTCGAACACCGGGGAGCTGTTTTTT	CASSLGGSNTGELFF